This T cell receptor beta chain was observed in a study of cytomegalovirus exposure and HLA in healthy donors (dated by TCRdb to the late 2010s). With regard to the full study: An earlier analysis of roughly 630 of the donors reported approximately 300 Gb of sequence data and 100 million to 130 million unique TCR beta sequences from about 179 million T cells. The study combined high-throughput TCR immunosequencing, statistical association of individual TCRs with disease status, and machine learning to predict cytomegalovirus infection status. A separate validation cohort of 100 to 150 different subjects was used in addition to the 666-subject first cohort. Rather than drawing on any new phenotypic data, the later analysis identified candidate immune exposures from TCR beta sequences and the way those sequences occurred across donors. Of the roughly 390 genotyped donors, roughly 76% were placed in the genetic ancestry cluster associated with self-reported Caucasian donors. Across under 500 genotyped donors of the cohort, an average of approximately 220,000 unique TCR beta nucleotide sequences per donor were sequenced, and approximately 17% of those sequences were non-productive. In a later genetic analysis, genome-wide SNP genotypes for about three fifths of the roughly 670 donors were used, and that subset was treated as a discovery cohort. To decide whether each TCR beta V gene segment behaved as functional or pseudogenic, an earlier analysis of over 500 of the donors relied on high-throughput TCR beta sequencing. Every discovery cohort repertoire had been produced on one sequencing platform. A later analysis re-examined previously published TCR beta repertoires from more than 650 donors and added high-resolution HLA genotyping to investigate patterns of TCR occurrence. A handful of DR-DQ haplotypes were treated as single units for association and clustering because of strong linkage in the cohort. Both class I and class II loci were covered by HLA typing, at four-digit resolution. The study aimed to test whether signatures of past pathogen exposure could be identified by cataloging public T cell receptors. Donor age, sex, ethnicity and CMV serostatus were collected together with the repertoire data. Roughly 300 gigabases of sequencing data and 70 million to 85 million unique TCR sequences were included in an early release covering 550 to 650 HLA-typed donors. The study used immunosequencing to profile the T cell repertoires of around 600 subjects and linked those repertoires to cytomegalovirus serostatus. The number of typed donors differed by locus: about 620-640 for A, B, C, DRB1 and DQB1; 522 for DQA1; 606 for DPA1; and approximately 450 for DPB1. Overall results and qualifications from the work: In vitro tests confirmed that a few of the cytomegalovirus-associated TCR beta chains recognize cytomegalovirus antigens. Because counts were too low, about 18 rarely observed V segments, including chromosome 9 orphons, were left out of the earlier analysis of several hundred of the donors. A later analysis reported that several top co-occurrence clusters appeared linked to parvovirus B19, influenza, CMV and Epstein-Barr virus. Immune exposure information for the cohort was limited to CMV serostatus. A later genetic analysis reported fewer N-insertions in productive TCRs among donors in an Asian-associated ancestry cluster than the roughly 700-donor mean. Linkage disequilibrium might explain the correlated functional status among segregating V segments, but an unknown experimental factor could not be excluded. According to a later analysis, TCR association rates differed among HLA loci, with DRB1 alleles showing the most associated TCRs and HLA-C alleles showing the fewest. HLA typing was unavailable for some donors at each locus, so association tests used only the typed subset. Assigning TCR associations to individual alleles was difficult when HLA alleles, especially DR and DQ, strongly co-occurred. V-gene and J-gene trimming of TCR beta chains was associated with a missense DCLRE1C variant in a later genetic analysis, and the association was replicated in an independent cohort. A cluster of highly shared sequence variants was judged likely to be a technical artifact of the sequencing pipeline. In a later analysis, most CMV-associated TCR beta chains were found to appear HLA-restricted, with HLA associations seemingly driven largely by CMV exposure. The classifier was reported to diagnose cytomegalovirus status with high specificity and sensitivity in both the original and validation cohorts. The authors suggested that the approach could potentially be extended to other disease states and immunological phenotypes. In an earlier analysis of fewer than 700 of the donors, most TCR beta V segments appeared in productive rearrangements about 87% or about 30% of the time, broadly matching IMGT annotations. Roughly uniform sequencing depth across donors was assumed in presence/absence analyses, although this assumption may not hold. In this cohort, only TCR beta chains were sequenced, and detectable features were limited by the absence of alpha or paired-chain data. While some public TCRs were present in many individuals, most TCR sequences turned up only very rarely across donors. A later analysis associated about 17,000 TCR beta sequences with specific HLA alleles at a false discovery rate of 0.05. The study listed 164 TCR beta chains as associated with cytomegalovirus. A further reported finding was that TCR beta sequences accurately predicted the HLA-A and HLA-B alleles for most subjects in the first cohort. In a later analysis, HLA-associated TCR beta chains were found to be more clonally expanded and to have lower generation probabilities than equally common non-associated chains.

The cohort consisted of 670 or so healthy bone marrow donors. All cohort members were sampled while nominally healthy, although unrecorded immune exposures were likely present. The donor was CMV seronegative and belonged to the group of roughly 330 seronegative cohort members. A peripheral blood sample was collected from each donor, and TCR beta sequencing was performed on peripheral blood mononuclear cells. The Qiagen DNeasy Blood Extraction Kit was used to extract genomic DNA from the blood cell samples. The library was produced with the immunoSEQ multiplex PCR assay. For the multiplex PCR, a mixture combining 60 forward primers for TCR Vbeta segments and 13 reverse primers for TCR Jbeta segments was used. The CDR3 region of rearranged TCR beta genes was amplified from genomic DNA with a multiplex PCR assay. Amplified TCR beta libraries were sequenced as 87-base-pair reads on the Illumina HiSeq System. The source study handled its data this way. Across the 700 or so repertoires, a later analysis counted 60 million to 90 million unique TCR beta chains, around 11 million of which were shared by at least two donors. A nearest-neighbor algorithm error-corrected the raw reads and collapsed the reads into unique sequences, merging closely related sequences to remove PCR and sequencing errors. V, D and J gene segments were assigned by aligning CDR3 sequences to IMGT reference sequences. For a sequence to be retained, at least a six-nucleotide match to both a V gene segment and a J gene segment was required. Rearrangements were called productive when the CDR3 lacked stop codons and stayed in frame with V and J; all others were non-productive. Following IMGT convention, CDR3 was defined as the stretch from the second conserved V-encoded cysteine up to the conserved J-encoded phenylalanine. Sequences without an unambiguous match to a single V gene segment were excluded from the earlier analysis of about 630 of the donors. In an earlier analysis of 587 of the donors, V segments were called functional above 56.7% productive rearrangements and were called segregating when the between-donor standard deviation exceeded 5%. A statistical classification framework was developed to diagnose cytomegalovirus status using the catalog of TCR beta chain sequences. In a later analysis, V and J genes were assigned by comparing TCR nucleotide sequences against IMGT/GENE-DB human TR gene sequences. In a later analysis, CDR3 sequences and most-parsimonious VDJ recombination scenarios were assigned using the TCRdist pipeline. In a later analysis, each TCR beta chain was defined by its CDR3 amino acid sequence together with its V-gene family, and reads lacking a unique V-gene family were excluded. To address suspected cross-contamination and a sequencing artifact, a later analysis removed 550 to 750 highly shared, low-generation-probability nucleotide sequences. In a later analysis, a clonal expansion index for each public chain was calculated from normalized within-repertoire ranks of inferred template counts. A later analysis computed generation probabilities with a VDJ recombination model fitted to out-of-frame rearrangements, and checked the results against IGoR. In a later analysis, hypergeometric tests were used to score TCR-TCR, TCR-HLA and TCR-CMV co-occurrence, with a repertoire-size bias correction applied to TCR pairs. False discovery rates were estimated in a later analysis by permuting HLA or CMV assignments 20 times. In a later analysis, co-occurring TCRs were grouped with DBSCAN, and TCRdist sequence similarity was added when clustering was performed within HLA-allele-positive subsets. Repertoires with fewer than 30,000 or more than 120,000 public chains were left out of co-occurrence clustering, as were five repertoires with anomalous nucleotide sharing. TCRdb stores this immuneACCESS table with in-frame sequences only. Part of the clones is absent; in the studies checked, under half of the shortfall reflects unresolved V genes, and no reason is known for the rest. That table is the source of V, J and clone size, and D and trimming were worked out from the DNA. Across this sample there are approximately 190,000 clones, with 82% seen only once. The ten top clones hold 0.8% of the sample.

Concerning this clone itself: The antigen it recognizes is unknown. Per-base qualities were not stored, and no clone one base away is much larger.

Sequences were obtained from PBMCs. This TCR was sampled from a woman between 18 and 29 years old in good health and CMV-seronegative.

The bases are TGTGCCAGCAGCGAGAACCGGGACAGGGCGGGGTGGAGCTCCTACAATGAGCAGTTCTTC. It encodes CASSENRDRAGWSSYNEQFF. The chain is assembled from TRBV9 and TRBJ2-1; TRBD1 aligns with 9 central bases. Trimming removed 3 bases from V and 0 bases from J; the gene matches leave 16 bases unexplained. From the cysteine through the phenylalanine, the CDR3 covers 20 amino acids. Only CDR3 DNA remains: 60 bases, in frame from the first base. Per the germline V gene, SGDLS is the CDR1 and YYNGEE is the CDR2.